This TCR beta chain was retrieved from a study of CD8 T cells in ankylosing spondylitis. TCRdb ran MiXCR on the 5' RACE reads and lists one entry per CDR3 protein. This sample has a few hundred thousand distinct CDR3 sequences, with about 10% found just once. The CDR3 has 13 residues. Trimming took 10 bases from V and 3 from J, leaving 13 bases between them. Germline V lookup: CDR1 MDHEN, CDR2 SYDVKM. This clonotype was detected many times. The V and J genes are TRBV28 and TRBJ1-5; D is possibly TRBD1 (5 bases). The sequenced sample consisted of blood, either unsorted or a sorted T cell fraction (not recorded which). This receptor was taken from a male donor with ankylosing spondylitis or in good health (not recorded which). The CDR3 sequence: CATITGNNQPQHF. The CDR3 DNA reads as TGTGCCACCATCACAGGAAACAATCAGCCCCAGCATTTT.